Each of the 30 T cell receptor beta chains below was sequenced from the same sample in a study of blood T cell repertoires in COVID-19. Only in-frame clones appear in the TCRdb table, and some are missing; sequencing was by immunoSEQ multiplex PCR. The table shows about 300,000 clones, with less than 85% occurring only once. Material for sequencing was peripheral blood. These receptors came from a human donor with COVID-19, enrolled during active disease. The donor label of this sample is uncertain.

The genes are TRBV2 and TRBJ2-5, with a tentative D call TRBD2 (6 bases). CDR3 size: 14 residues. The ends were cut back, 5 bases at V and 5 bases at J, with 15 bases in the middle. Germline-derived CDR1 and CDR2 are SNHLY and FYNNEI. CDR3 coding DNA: TGTGCCAGCAGTCTGGGACGTGGAGGGGAGACCCAGTACTTC. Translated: CASSLGRGGETQYF.

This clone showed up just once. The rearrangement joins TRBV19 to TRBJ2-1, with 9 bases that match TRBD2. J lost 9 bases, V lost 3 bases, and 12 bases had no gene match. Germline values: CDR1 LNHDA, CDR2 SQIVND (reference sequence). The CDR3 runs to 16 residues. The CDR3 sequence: CASSMNAGGLFAEQFF. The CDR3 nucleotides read TGTGCCAGTAGTATGAATGCGGGAGGGCTTTTCGCTGAGCAGTTCTTC.

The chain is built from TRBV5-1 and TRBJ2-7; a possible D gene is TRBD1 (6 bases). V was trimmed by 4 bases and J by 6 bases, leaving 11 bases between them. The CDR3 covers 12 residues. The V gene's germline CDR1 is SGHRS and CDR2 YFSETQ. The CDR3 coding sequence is TGCGCCAGCAGCCACCCAGGGGTCGAGCAGTACTTC. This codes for CASSHPGVEQYF.

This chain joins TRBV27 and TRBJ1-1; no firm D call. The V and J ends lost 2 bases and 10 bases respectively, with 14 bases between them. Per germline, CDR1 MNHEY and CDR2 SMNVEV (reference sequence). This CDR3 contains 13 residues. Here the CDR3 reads CASSLGGLGTAFF. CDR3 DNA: TGTGCCAGCAGTTTAGGAGGGTTAGGTACAGCTTTCTTT.

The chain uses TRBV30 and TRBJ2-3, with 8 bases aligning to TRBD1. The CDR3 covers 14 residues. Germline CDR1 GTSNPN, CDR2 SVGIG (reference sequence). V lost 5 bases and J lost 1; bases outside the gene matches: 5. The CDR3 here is CAWGTGRGTDTQYF. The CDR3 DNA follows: TGTGCCTGGGGGACAGGACGGGGCACAGATACGCAGTATTTT.

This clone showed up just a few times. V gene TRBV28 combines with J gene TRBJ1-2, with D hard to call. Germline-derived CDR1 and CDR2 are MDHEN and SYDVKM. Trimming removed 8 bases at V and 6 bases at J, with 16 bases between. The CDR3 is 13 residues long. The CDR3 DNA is TGTGCCAGCCGGGCGGAGGTCGTTGATGGCTACACCTTC. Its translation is CASRAEVVDGYTF.

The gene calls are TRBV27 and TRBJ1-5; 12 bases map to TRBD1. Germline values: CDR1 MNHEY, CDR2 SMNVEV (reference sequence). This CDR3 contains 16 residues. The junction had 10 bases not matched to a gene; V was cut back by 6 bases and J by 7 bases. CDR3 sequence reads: CASRSTGTGGGQPQHF. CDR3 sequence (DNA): TGTGCCAGCAGGAGTACCGGGACAGGGGGCGGGCAGCCCCAGCATTTT.

In DNA, the CDR3 is TGCGCCAGCAACCCATCGGCGGGGGGGACCCAGTACTTC. Protein sequence: CASNPSAGGTQYF. This sequence joins TRBV5-1 and TRBJ2-5; 8 bases agree with TRBD2. Germline-derived CDR1 and CDR2 are SGHRS and YFSETQ. CDR3 length equals 13 residues. The junction had 8 bases not matched to a gene; V was cut back by 6 bases and J by 7 bases.

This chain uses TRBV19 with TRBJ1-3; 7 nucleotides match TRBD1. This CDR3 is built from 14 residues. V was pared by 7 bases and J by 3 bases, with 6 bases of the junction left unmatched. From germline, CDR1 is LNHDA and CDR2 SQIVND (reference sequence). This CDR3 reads CASKQGIGGNTIYF. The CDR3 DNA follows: TGTGCCAGTAAACAGGGGATAGGTGGAAACACCATATATTTT.

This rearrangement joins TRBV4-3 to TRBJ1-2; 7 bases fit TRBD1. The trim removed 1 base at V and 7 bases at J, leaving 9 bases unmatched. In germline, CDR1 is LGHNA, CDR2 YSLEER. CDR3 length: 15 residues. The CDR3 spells CASSQALTGYSGYTF. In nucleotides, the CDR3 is TGCGCCAGCAGCCAAGCCTTGACAGGGTATAGTGGCTACACCTTC.

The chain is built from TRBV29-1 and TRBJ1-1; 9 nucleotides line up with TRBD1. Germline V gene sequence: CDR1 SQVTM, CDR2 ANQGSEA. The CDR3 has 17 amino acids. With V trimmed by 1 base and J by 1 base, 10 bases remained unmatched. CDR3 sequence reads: CSVEAHRGQRRNTEAFF. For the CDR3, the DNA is TGCAGCGTTGAAGCCCACAGGGGGCAAAGGAGGAACACTGAAGCTTTCTTT.

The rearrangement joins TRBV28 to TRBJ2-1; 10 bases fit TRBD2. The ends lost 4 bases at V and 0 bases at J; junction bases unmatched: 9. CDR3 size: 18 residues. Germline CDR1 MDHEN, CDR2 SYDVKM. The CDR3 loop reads CASSSLLAGEFSYNEQFF. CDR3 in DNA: TGTGCCAGCAGTTCCCTTCTAGCGGGAGAATTCTCCTACAATGAGCAGTTCTTC.

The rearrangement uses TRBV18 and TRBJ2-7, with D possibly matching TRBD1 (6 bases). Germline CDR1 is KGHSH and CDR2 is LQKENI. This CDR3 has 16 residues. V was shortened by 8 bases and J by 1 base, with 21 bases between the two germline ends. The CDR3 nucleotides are TGTGCCAGCACACTCCGGGGCCAGGGGCTATCCTACGAGCAGTACTTC. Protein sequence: CASTLRGQGLSYEQYF.

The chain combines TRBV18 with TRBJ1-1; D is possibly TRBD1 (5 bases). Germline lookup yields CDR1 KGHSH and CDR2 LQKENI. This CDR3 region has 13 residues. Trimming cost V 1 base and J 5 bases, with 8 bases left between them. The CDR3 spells CASSPLAGTEAFF. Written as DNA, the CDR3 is TGTGCCAGCTCACCACTTGCAGGGACTGAAGCTTTCTTT.

The CDR3 bases are TGTGCCAGCAGTTACGGAGTAGCGTCTAATAAGGAGCTGTTTTTT. Translated, it gives CASSYGVASNKELFF. The rearrangement links TRBV6-2 or TRBV6-3 to TRBJ2-2, with D possibly matching TRBD2 (5 bases). V lost 2 bases and J 10 bases, leaving 17 bases between the germline ends. Germline V gives CDR1 MNHEY, CDR2 SVGEGT. The CDR3 consists of 15 residues.

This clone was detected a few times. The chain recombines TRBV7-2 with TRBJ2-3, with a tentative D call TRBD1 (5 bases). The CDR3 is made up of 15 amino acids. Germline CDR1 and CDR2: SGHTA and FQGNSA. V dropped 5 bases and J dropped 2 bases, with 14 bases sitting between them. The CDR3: CASSPGSTLTDTQYF. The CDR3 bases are TGTGCCAGCAGCCCAGGGTCCACCCTCACAGATACGCAGTATTTT.

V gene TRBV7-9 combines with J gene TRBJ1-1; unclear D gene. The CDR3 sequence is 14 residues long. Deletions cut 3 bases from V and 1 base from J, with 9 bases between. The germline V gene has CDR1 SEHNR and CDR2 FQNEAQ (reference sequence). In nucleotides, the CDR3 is TGTGCCAGCAGCTTCGGCCTAGCGAACACTGAAGCTTTCTTT. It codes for CASSFGLANTEAFF.

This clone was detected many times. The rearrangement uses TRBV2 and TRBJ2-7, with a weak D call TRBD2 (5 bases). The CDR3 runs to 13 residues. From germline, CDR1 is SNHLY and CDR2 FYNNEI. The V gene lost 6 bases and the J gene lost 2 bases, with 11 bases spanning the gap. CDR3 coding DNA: TGTGCCAGCAGCTCGGGAATTACCTACGAGCAGTACTTC. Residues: CASSSGITYEQYF.

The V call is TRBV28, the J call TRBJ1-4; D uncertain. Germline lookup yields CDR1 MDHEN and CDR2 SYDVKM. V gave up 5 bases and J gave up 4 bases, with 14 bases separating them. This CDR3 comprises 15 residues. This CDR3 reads CASSPLGGVNEKLFF. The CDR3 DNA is TGTGCCAGCAGTCCTCTCGGAGGCGTTAATGAAAAACTGTTTTTT.

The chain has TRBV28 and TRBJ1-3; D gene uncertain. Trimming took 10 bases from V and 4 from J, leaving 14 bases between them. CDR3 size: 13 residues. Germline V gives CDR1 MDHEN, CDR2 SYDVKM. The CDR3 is CATKRSHGNTIYF. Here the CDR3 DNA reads TGTGCCACCAAAAGGAGCCACGGAAACACCATATATTTT.

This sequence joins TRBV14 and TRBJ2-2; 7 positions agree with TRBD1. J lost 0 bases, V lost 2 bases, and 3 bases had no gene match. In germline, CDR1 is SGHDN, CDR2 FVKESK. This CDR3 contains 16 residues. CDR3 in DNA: TGTGCCAGCAGCCAACTAGGGGGCTCGAACACCGGGGAGCTGTTTTTT. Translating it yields CASSQLGGSNTGELFF.

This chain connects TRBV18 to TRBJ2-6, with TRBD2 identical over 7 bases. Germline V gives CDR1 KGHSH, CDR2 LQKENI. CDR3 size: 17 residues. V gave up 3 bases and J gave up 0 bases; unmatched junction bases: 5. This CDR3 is CASSPGRVRSGANVLTF. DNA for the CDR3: TGTGCCAGCTCACCGGGGAGGGTTCGCTCTGGGGCCAACGTCCTGACTTTC.

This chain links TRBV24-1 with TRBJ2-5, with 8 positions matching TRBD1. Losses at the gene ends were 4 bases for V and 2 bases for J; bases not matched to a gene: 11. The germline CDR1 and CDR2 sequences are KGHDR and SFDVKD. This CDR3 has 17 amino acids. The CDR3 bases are TGTGCCACCAGTGACCCAGGACAGGGCCTAGGGCAAGAGACCCAGTACTTC. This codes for CATSDPGQGLGQETQYF.

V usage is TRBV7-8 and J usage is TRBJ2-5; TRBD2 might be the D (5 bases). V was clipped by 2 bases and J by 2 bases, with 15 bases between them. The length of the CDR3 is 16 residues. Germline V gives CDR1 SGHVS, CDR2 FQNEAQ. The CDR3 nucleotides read TGTGCCAGCAGCTTAAGACTACCCTCATATCAAGAGACCCAGTACTTC. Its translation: CASSLRLPSYQETQYF.

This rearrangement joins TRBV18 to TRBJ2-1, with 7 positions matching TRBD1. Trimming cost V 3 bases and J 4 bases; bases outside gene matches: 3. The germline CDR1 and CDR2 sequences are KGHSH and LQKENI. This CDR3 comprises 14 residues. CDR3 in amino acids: CASSPGTAYNEQFF. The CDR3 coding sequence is TGTGCCAGCTCACCCGGGACAGCGTACAATGAGCAGTTCTTC.

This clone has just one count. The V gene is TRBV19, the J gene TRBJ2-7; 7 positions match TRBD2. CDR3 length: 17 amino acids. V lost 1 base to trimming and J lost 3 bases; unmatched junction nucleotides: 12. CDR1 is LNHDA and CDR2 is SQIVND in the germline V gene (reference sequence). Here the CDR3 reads CASSIGIAVGRVYEQYF. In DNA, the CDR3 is TGTGCCAGTAGTATAGGGATAGCGGTTGGGAGGGTCTACGAGCAGTACTTC.

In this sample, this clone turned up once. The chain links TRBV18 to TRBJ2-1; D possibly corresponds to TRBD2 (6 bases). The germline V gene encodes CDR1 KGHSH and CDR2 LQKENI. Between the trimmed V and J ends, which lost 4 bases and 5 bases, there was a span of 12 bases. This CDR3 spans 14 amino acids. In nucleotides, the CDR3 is TGTGCCAGCTCACGCAGCGGGTCTCACAATGAGCAGTTCTTC. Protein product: CASSRSGSHNEQFF.

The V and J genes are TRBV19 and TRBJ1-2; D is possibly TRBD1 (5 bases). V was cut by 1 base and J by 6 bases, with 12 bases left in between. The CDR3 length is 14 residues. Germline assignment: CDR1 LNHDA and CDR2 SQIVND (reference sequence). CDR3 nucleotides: TGTGCCAGTAGTATAGGGCAGGGAGGCGATGGCTACACCTTC. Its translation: CASSIGQGGDGYTF. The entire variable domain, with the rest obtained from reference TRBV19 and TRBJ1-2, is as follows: DGGITQSPKYLFRKEGQNVTLSCEQNLNHDAMYWYRQDPGQGLRLIYYSQIVNDFQKGDIAEGYSVSREKKESFPLTVTSAQKNPTAFYLCASSIGQGGDGYTFGSGTRLTVV.

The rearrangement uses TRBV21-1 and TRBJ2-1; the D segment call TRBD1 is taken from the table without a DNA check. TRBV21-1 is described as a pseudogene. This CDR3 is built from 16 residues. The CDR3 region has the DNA TGTGCCAGCAGGATTGAAAGCAGGCGATCCTACAATGAGCAGTTCTTC. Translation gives CASRIESRRSYNEQFF.

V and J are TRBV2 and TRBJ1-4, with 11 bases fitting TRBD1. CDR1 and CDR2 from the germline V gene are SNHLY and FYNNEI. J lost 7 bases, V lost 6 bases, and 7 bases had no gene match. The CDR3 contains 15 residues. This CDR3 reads CASRLSGTGGEKLFF. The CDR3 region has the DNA TGTGCCAGCAGGCTGTCGGGGACAGGGGGTGAAAAACTGTTTTTT.